The sequence of this T cell receptor beta chain was determined in a study of shared clonotypes between healthy human individuals (dated by TCRdb to 2020 to 2022). For context, the study as a whole: The cohort comprised two women and a few men aged 18 to 49 years. For each donor, CD4 naive and CD4 memory were each given three plates, CD8 naive was given two plates, and CD8 memory was given one plate. To estimate repertoire size and how much clonotypes are shared between individuals, the study performed deep sequencing of blood TCR repertoires from a handful of healthy adults. To increase sequencing depth and limit assay-specific biases, different laboratories used diverse techniques to prepare libraries and sequence TCR repertoires. Each donor's leukapheresis produced roughly between roughly 0.85 and 9.5 billion PBMCs.

Results the study describes overall, beyond this receptor: Sampling was restricted to blood, and TCR repertoires in tissues likely differ from the TCR repertoires found in blood. Because the study included only a small number of donors, the genetic and exposure-history diversity represented was limited. Even with the large sequencing depth, rarefaction of the sorted-subset datasets indicated that sequencing was incomplete. Larger estimated clonotype richness was generally found for naive subsets than for memory subsets. Across a handful of donors, approximately 5% of naive CD4, roughly 3.5% of naive CD8, 2.3% of memory CD4, and around 0.4% of memory CD8 clonotypes were shared. Clonotypes shared by all four sorted-subset donors showed higher generation probabilities than non-shared clonotypes. Based on pairwise subsampling, the degree of clonotype sharing among donors was expected to be affected by sequencing depth.

CDR1 and CDR2, looked up from the germline V gene, are MNHNS and SASEGT. The junction carries 14 bases between V and J, which are trimmed by 6 bases and 2 bases respectively. Its CDR3 holds 14 amino acids, cysteine through phenylalanine. The retained sequence is limited to the CDR3, 42 bases, with the frame set at the first base. CD8 naive samples consisted of CD45RO-negative cells that were positively selected for CCR7, yielding a CD45RA+CCR7+ population without TemRA cells. Healthy HIV-negative adults with no recently reported acute infections or vaccinations were included as donors. Every donor was a Caucasian adult residing in Nashville, Tennessee, USA. After blood collection by leukapheresis, PBMCs were isolated using Ficoll-Histopaque density gradient centrifugation and then cryopreserved in the vapor phase of liquid nitrogen. Analytical flow cytometry was used to check the purity and quantity of every magnetically sorted T cell population. Genomic DNA was isolated from each sorted fraction and quantified by UV absorbance on a Nanodrop 2000c.

In the case of this clone: What antigen it recognizes has not been identified. No base quality information exists; no much larger clone differs at one position.

Using the deep immunoSEQ assay, multiplex PCR amplified TCR CDR3 regions from genomic DNA. For each cell subset, the extracted genomic DNA was distributed evenly across all wells of several immunoSEQ 96-well plates, and each plate served as one replicate. For sorted subsets, 200 to 250 ng genomic DNA, equal to 30,000 to 35,000 T cell genomes, was loaded into each replicate PCR. The purified libraries were quantified using a Qubit 3.0 fluorometer, sized with a Bioanalyzer 2100, and then quantified again using the KAPA Library Quantification kit. A separate single-read 150-cycle Illumina NextSeq 550 flow cell was used to sequence each immunoSEQ 96-well plate. On the authors' methods: The immunoSEQ output contained only junctional sequences without quality scores, so filtering could not match that applied to full-length reads. Sequences were annotated with PyIR, a Python wrapper for IgBLAST v1.9, and V/J genes and CDR3 were assigned using IMGT germline references. Reads were removed for weak V/J assignments (E-value above 1e-6), missing CDR3, stop codons, out-of-frame junctions, or ambiguous translated residues. V3J clonotypes were defined by identical inferred V gene, J gene, and CDR3 amino acid sequence. Percentage overlap between repertoires was computed as shared unique clonotypes divided by the size of the smaller repertoire. Repertoire richness was assessed with RTK rarefaction, the Chao1 estimator, and Recon v2.1 estimates of unobserved clonotypes. For all TCRbeta clonotypes obtained by the gDNA method from four donors, generation probabilities were computed with OLGA. Drawn from immuneACCESS, this table holds only the in-frame rearrangements with V and J called that TCRdb kept. Clones are partly lost; checked studies trace under half to an unresolved V gene and leave the rest unexplained. V and J calls and clone size come straight from that table; D and trimming were deduced from the DNA. The sample profile shows roughly 2 million clones; about 95% of them were found once. Clones ranked in the top ten supply approximately 1.2% of the sample.

Rearrangement joined TRBV6-1 to TRBJ2-7; no D segment can be confidently identified. Input material: naive CD8+ T cells sorted from blood. In the paper's terms, the cell subset or site label means: CD45RA+CCR7+. The sequence was obtained from a man younger than 30 in good health. The CDR3 in this case is CASSPRWVAYEQYF. The DNA reads TGTGCCAGCAGCCCACGGTGGGTAGCCTACGAGCAGTACTTC.